This TCR beta chain was sequenced during a study of Ad26.COV2.S vaccination and SARS-CoV-2 variants. Assay used: immunoSEQ multiplex PCR; TCRdb lists only in-frame clones, some missing. The sample has some 420,000 clones, 70% to 90% seen once. Germline loops: CDR1 LGHDT, CDR2 YNNKEL (reference sequence). The CDR3 consists of 14 residues. V was pared by 2 bases and J by 10 bases, with 10 bases of the junction left unmatched. The treatment denotes: about 20 received Ad26.COV2.S at low or high dose, single or two shots; 5 received placebo; per-sample allocation not given. At day 63 after the first vaccine or placebo injection, samples were drawn.

The input for sequencing was peripheral blood, taken in a trial of Ad26.COV2.S vaccine versus placebo. This TCR was recovered from a person between 18 and 60 years old who received the Ad26.COV2.S COVID-19 vaccine or a placebo. J is TRBJ1-1 and V is TRBV3-1 (or the pseudogene TRBV3-2), with 7 nucleotides matching TRBD1. The CDR3 sequence: CASSQSEGARGAFF. The CDR3 region has the DNA TGTGCCAGCAGCCAATCAGAGGGGGCGAGGGGAGCTTTCTTT.